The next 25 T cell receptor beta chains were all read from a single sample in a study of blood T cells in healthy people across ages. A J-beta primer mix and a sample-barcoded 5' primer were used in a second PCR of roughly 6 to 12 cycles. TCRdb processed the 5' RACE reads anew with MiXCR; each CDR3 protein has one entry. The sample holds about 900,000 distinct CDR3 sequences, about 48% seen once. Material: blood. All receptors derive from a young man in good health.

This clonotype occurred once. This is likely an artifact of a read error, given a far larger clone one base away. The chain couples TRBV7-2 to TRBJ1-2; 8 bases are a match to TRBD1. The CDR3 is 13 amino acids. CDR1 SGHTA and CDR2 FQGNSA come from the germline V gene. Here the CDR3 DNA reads TGTGTCAGCAGCTTAACAGGGGGCTATGGCTACACCTTC. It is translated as CVSSLTGGYGYTF.

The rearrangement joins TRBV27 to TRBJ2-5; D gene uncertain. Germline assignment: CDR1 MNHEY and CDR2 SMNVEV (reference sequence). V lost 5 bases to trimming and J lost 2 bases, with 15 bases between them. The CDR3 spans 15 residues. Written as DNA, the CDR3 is TGTGCCAGCAGTCCTCTCGGGCTCAATCAAGAGACCCAGTACTTC. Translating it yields CASSPLGLNQETQYF.

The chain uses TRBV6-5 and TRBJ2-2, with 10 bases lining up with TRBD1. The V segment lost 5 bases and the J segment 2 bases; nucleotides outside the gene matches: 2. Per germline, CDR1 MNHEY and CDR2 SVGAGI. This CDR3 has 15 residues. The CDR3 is CASSDRGPNTGELFF. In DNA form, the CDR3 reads TGTGCCAGCAGTGACAGGGGGCCTAACACCGGGGAGCTGTTTTTT.

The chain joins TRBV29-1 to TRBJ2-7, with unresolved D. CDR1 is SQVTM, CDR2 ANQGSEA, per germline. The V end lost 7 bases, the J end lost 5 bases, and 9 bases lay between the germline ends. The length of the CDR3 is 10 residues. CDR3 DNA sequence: TGCAGCGCCCTTCAGGACGAGCAGTACTTC. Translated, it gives CSALQDEQYF.

The CDR3 nucleotides are TGTGCCAGCAGCTTAGGAGGATCGGGGAAAGAGACCCAGTACTTC. The encoded protein is CASSLGGSGKETQYF. The chain uses TRBV7-2 and TRBJ2-5; tentatively, D is TRBD2 (5 bases). V gave up 1 base and J gave up 3 bases, with 12 bases separating them. CDR1 and CDR2 (germline): SGHTA, FQGNSA. The CDR3 contains 15 residues.

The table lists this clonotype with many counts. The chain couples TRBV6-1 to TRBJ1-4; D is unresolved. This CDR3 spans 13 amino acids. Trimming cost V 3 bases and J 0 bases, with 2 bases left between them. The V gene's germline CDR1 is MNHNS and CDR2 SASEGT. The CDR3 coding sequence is TGTGCCAGCAGTGATTCAACTAATGAAAAACTGTTTTTT. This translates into CASSDSTNEKLFF.

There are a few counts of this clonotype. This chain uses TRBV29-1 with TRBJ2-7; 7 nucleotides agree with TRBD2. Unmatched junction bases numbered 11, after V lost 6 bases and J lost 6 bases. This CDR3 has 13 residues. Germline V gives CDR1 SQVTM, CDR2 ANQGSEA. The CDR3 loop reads CSVVRGGGSEQYF. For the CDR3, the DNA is TGCAGCGTGGTCCGGGGCGGGGGATCCGAGCAGTACTTC.

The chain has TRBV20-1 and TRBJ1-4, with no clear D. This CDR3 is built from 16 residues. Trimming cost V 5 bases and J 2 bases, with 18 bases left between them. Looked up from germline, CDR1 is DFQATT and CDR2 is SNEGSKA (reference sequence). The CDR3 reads CSAPDGSLRTNEKLFF. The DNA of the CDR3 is TGCAGTGCTCCAGATGGGAGCCTTAGGACTAATGAAAAACTGTTTTTT.

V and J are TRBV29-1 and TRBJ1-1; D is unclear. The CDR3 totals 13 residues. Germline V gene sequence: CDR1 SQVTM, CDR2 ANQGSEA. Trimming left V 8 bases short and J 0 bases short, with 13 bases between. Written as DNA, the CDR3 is TGCAGCATCCACGGGCAGCTGAACACTGAAGCTTTCTTT. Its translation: CSIHGQLNTEAFF. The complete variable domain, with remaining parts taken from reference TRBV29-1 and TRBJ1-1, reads SAVISQKPSRDICQRGTSLTIQCQVDSQVTMMFWYRQQPGQSLTLIATANQGSEATYESGFVIDKFPISRPNLTFSTLTVSNMSPEDSSIYLCSIHGQLNTEAFFGQGTRLTVV.

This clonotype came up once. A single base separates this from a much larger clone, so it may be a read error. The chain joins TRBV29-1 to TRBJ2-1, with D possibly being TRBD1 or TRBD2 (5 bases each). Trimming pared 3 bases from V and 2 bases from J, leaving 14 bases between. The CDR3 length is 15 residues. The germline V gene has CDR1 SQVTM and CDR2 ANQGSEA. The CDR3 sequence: CSVEYGDGPYNEQFF. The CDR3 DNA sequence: TGCAGCGTTGAGTATGGGGACGGCCCCTACAATGAGCAGTTCTTC.

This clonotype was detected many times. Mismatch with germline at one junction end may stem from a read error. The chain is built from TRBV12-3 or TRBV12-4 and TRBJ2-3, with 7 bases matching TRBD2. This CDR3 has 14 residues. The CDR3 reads CASSLGGGADTQYF. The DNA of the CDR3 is TGTGCCAGCAGCTTAGGTGGGGGGGCAGATACGCAGTATTTT.

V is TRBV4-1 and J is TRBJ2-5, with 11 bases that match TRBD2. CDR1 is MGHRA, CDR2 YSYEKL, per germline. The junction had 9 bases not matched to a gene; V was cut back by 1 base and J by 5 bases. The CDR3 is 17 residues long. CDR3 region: CASSQASGGLSGETQYF. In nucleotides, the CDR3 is TGCGCCAGCAGCCAAGCTAGCGGGGGGCTTTCCGGTGAGACCCAGTACTTC.

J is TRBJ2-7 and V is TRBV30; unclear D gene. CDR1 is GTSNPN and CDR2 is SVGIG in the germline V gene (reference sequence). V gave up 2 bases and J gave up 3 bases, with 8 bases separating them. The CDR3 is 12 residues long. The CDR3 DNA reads TGTGCCTGGAGTTGGGATAACTACGAGCAGTACTTC. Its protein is CAWSWDNYEQYF.

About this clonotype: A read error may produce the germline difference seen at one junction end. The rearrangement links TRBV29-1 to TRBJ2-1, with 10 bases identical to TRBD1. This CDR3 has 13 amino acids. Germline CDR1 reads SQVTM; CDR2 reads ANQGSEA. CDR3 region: CSGERTGGIEQFF. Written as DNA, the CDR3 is TGCAGCGGTGAAAGGACAGGGGGAATTGAGCAGTTCTTC.

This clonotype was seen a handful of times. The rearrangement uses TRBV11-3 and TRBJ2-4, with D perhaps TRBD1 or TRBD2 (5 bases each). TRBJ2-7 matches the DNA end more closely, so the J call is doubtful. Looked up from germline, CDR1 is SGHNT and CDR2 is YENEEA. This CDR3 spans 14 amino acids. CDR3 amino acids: CASSLSQGRSEQYF. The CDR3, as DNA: TGTGCCAGCAGCTTGAGTCAGGGACGGAGCGAGCAGTACTTC.

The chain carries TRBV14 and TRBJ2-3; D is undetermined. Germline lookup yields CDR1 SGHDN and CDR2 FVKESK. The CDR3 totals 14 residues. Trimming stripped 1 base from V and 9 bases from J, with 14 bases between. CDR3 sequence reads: CASSQVSKRWTQYF. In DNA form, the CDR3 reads TGTGCCAGCAGCCAAGTCTCGAAGCGTTGGACGCAGTATTTT.

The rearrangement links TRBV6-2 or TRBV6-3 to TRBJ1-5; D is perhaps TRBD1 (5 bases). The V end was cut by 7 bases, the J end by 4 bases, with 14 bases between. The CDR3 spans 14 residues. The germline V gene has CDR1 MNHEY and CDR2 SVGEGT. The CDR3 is CASNKPSGNQPQHF. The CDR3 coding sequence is TGTGCCAGCAACAAACCGTCAGGGAATCAGCCCCAGCATTTT.

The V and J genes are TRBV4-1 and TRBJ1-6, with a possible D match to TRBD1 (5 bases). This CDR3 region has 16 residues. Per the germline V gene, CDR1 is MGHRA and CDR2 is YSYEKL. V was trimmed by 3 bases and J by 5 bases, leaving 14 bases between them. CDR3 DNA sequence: TGCGCCAGCAGCCATGTAGGAAGACAGAATAATTCACCCCTCCACTTT. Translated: CASSHVGRQNNSPLHF.

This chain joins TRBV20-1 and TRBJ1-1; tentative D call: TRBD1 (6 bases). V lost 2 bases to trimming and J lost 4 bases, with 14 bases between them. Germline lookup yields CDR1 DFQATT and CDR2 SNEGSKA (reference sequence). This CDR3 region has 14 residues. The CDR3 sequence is CSARIGGKSTEAFF. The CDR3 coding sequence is TGCAGTGCTAGAATCGGGGGCAAGAGCACTGAAGCTTTCTTT.

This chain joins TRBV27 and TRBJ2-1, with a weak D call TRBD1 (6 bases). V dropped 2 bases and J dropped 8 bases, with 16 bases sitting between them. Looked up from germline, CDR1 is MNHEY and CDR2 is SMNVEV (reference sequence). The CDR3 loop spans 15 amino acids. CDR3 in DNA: TGTGCCAGCAGTTTACGGACAAGGGGGTTGGATGAGCAGTTCTTC. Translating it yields CASSLRTRGLDEQFF.

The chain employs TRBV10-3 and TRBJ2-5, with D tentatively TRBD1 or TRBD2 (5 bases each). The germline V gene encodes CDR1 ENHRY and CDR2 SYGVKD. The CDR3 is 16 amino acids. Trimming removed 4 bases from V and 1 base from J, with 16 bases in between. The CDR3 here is CAISASARGSQETQYF. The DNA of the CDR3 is TGTGCCATCAGTGCCTCGGCGAGGGGTAGCCAAGAGACCCAGTACTTC.

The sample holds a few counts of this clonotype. The CDR3 nucleotides are TGCAGTGTGTTAAGTCCCAGAGATGGCTACACCTTC. It encodes CSVLSPRDGYTF. The chain employs TRBV20-1 and TRBJ1-2; no definite D call. CDR3 length equals 12 residues. Germline lookup yields CDR1 DFQATT and CDR2 SNEGSKA (reference sequence). The germline V and J ends were trimmed by 7 bases and 6 bases, with 15 bases remaining between them.

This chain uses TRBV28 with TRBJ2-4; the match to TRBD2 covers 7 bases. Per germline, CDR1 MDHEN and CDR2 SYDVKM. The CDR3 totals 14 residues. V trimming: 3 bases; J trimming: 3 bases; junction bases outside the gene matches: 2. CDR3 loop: CASSLWGGKNIQYF. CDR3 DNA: TGTGCCAGCAGTTTGTGGGGGGGCAAAAACATTCAGTACTTC.

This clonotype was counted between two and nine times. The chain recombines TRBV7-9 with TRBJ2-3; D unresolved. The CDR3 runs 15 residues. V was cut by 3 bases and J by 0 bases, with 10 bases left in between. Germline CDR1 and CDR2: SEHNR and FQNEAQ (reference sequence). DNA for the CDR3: TGTGCCAGCAGCTTCCCCTTAGCTAGCACAGATACGCAGTATTTT. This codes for CASSFPLASTDTQYF.

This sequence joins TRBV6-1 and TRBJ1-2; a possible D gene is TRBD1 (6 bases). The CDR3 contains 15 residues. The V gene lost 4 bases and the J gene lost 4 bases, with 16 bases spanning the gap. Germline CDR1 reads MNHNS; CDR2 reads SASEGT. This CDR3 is CASSVYRVQGYGYTF. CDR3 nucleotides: TGTGCCAGCAGTGTTTACAGGGTTCAGGGCTATGGCTACACCTTC.